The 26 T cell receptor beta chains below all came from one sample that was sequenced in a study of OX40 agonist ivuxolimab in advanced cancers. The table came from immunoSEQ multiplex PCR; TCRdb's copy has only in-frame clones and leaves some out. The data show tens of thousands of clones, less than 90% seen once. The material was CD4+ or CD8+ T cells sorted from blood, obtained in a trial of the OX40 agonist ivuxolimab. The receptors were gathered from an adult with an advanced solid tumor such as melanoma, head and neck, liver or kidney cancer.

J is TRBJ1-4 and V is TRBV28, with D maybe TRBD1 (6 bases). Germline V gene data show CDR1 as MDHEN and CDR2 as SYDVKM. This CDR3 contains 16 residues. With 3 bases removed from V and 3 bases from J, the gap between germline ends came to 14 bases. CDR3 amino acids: CASSFGQTTPNEKLFF. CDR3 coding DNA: TGTGCCAGCAGTTTCGGACAGACTACCCCTAATGAAAAACTGTTTTTT.

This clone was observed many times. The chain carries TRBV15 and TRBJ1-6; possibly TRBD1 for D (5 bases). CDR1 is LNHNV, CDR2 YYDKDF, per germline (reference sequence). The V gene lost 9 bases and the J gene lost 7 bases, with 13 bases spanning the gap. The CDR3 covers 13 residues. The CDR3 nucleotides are TGTGCCACTAGAGGGGTACCCAATTCACCCCTCCACTTT. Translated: CATRGVPNSPLHF.

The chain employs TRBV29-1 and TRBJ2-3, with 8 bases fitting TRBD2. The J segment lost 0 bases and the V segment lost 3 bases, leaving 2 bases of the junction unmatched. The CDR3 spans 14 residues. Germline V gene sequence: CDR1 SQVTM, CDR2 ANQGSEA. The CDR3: CSVDAGGSTDTQYF. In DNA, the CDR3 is TGCAGCGTTGACGCGGGGGGAAGCACAGATACGCAGTATTTT.

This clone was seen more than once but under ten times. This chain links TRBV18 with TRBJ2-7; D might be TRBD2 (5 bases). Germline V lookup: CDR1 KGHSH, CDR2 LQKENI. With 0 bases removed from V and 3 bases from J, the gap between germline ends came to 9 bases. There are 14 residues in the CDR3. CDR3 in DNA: TGTGCCAGCTCACCACCCCCCGGGAACTACGAGCAGTACTTC. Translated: CASSPPPGNYEQYF.

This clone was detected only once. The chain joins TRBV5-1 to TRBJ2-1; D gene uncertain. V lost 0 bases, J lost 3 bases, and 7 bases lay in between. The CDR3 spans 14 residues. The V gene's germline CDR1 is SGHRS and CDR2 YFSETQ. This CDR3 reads CASSLVPIYNEQFF. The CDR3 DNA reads TGCGCCAGCAGCTTGGTCCCCATCTACAATGAGCAGTTCTTC.

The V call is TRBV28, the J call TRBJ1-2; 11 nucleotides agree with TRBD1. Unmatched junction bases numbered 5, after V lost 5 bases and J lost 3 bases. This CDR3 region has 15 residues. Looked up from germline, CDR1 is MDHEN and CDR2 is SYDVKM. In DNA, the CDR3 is TGTGCCAGCAGTAACGGACAGGGGGCGGACTATGGCTACACCTTC. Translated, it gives CASSNGQGADYGYTF.

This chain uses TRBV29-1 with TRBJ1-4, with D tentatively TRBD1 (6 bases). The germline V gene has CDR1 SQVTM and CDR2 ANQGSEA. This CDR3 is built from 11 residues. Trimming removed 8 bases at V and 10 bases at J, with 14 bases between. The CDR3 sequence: CSYGVGGKLFF. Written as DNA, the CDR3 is TGCAGCTATGGGGTAGGGGGAAAACTGTTTTTT.

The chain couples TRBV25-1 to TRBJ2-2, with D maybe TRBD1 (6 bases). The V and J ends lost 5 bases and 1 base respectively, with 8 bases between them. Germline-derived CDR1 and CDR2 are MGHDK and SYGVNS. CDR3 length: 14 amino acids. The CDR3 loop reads CASSLGGNTGELFF. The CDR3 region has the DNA TGTGCCAGCAGTTTAGGGGGGAACACCGGGGAGCTGTTTTTT.

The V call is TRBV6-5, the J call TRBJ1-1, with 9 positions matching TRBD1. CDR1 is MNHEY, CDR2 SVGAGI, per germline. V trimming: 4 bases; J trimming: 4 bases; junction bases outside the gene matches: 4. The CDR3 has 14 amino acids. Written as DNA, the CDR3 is TGTGCCAGCAGTTCACAGGGGGCCGGCACTGAAGCTTTCTTT. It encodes CASSSQGAGTEAFF.

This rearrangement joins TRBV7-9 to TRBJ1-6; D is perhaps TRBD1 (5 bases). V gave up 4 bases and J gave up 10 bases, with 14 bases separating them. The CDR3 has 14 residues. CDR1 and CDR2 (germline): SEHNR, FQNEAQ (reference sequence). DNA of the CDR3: TGTGCCAGCAGCTCGGCAGGGAGCCGCTCACCCCTCCACTTT. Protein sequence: CASSSAGSRSPLHF.

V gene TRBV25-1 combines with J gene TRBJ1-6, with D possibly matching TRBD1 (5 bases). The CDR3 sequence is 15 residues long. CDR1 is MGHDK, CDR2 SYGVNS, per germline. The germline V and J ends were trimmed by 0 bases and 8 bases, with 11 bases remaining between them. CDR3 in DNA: TGTGCCAGCAGTGAATATGGCAGGGTTGATTCACCCCTCCACTTT. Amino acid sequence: CASSEYGRVDSPLHF. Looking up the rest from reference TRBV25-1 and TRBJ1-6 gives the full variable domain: EADIYQTPRYLVIGTGKKITLECSQTMGHDKMYWYQQDPGMELHLIHYSYGVNSTEKGDLSSESTVSRIRTEHFPLTLESARPSHTSQYLCASSEYGRVDSPLHFGNGTRLTVT.

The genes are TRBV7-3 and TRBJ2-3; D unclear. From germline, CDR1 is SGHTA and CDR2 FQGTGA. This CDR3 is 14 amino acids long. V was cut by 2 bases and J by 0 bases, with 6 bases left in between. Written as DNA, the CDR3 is TGTGCCAGCAGCTTAGGGGTCAGCACAGATACGCAGTATTTT. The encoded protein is CASSLGVSTDTQYF. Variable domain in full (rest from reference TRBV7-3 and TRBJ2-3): GAGVSQTPSNKVTEKGKYVELRCDPISGHTALYWYRQSLGQGPEFLIYFQGTGAADDSGLPNDRFFAVRPEGSVSTLKIQRTERGDSAVYLCASSLGVSTDTQYFGPGTRLTVL.

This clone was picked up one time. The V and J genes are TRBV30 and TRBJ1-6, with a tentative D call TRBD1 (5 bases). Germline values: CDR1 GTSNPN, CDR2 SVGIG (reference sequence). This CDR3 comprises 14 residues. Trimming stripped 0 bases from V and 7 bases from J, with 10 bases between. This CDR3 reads CAWSVWGRNSPLHF. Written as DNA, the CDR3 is TGTGCCTGGAGTGTGTGGGGGAGGAATTCACCCCTCCACTTT.

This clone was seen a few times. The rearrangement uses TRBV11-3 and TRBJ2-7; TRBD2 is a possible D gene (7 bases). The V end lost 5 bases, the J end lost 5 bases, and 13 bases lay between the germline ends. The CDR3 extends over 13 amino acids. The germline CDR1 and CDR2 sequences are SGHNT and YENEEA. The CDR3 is CASSTGGRNEQYF. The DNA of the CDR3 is TGTGCCAGCAGCACGGGGGGCAGAAACGAGCAGTACTTC.

This CDR3 is CASSLGRTGGVDTQYF. The CDR3 region has the DNA TGCGCCAGCAGCTTGGGTAGGACAGGGGGCGTGGATACGCAGTATTTT. The chain employs TRBV5-1 and TRBJ2-3; 11 nucleotides agree with TRBD1. Germline CDR1 is SGHRS and CDR2 is YFSETQ. CDR3 length: 16 residues. The junction had 6 bases not matched to a gene; V was cut back by 0 bases and J by 6 bases.

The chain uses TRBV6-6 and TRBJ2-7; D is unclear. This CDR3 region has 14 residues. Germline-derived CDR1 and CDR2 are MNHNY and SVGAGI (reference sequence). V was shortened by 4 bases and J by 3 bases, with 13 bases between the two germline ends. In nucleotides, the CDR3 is TGTGCCAGCAGTTCCCCCTCGAGGTACTACGAGCAGTACTTC. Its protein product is CASSSPSRYYEQYF.

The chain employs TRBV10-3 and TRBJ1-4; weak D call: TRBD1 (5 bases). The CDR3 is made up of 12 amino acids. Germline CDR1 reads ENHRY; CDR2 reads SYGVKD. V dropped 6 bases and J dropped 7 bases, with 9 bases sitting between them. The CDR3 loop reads CAISAGGEKLFF. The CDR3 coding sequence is TGTGCCATCAGCGCCGGGGGTGAAAAACTGTTTTTT.

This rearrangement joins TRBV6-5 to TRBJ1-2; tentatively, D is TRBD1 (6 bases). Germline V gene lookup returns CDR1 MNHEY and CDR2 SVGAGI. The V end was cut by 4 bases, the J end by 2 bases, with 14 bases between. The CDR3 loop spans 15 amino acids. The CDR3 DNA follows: TGTGCCAGCAGTTTTCGACAGGCGCTAAACTATGGCTACACCTTC. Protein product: CASSFRQALNYGYTF.

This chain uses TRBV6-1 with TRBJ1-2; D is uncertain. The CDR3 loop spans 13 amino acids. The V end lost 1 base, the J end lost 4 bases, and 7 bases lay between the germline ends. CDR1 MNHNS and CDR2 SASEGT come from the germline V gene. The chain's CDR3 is CASSEDSLYGYTF. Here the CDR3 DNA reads TGTGCCAGCAGTGAAGACAGCCTCTATGGCTACACCTTC.

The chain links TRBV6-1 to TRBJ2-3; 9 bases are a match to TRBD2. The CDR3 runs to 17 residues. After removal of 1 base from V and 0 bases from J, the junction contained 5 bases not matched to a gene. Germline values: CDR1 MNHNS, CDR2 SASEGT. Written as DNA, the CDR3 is TGTGCCAGCAGTGAAGAGGCGGGGGGGCGCAGCACAGATACGCAGTATTTT. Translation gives CASSEEAGGRSTDTQYF.

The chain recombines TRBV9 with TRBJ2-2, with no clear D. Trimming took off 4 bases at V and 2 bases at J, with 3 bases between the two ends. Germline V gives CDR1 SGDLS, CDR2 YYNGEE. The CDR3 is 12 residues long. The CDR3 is CASSQNTGELFF. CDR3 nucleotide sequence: TGTGCCAGCAGCCAAAACACCGGGGAGCTGTTTTTT.

CDR3 nucleotides: TGTGCCAGCAGCCCGGGACCTAACAATGAGCAGTTCTTC. It translates to CASSPGPNNEQFF. V is TRBV5-5 and J is TRBJ2-1; D might be TRBD1 or TRBD2, each matching 5 bases. V lost 4 bases and J 5 bases, leaving 10 bases between the germline ends. The CDR3 length is 13 residues. Germline CDR1 SGHKS, CDR2 YYEKEE (reference sequence).

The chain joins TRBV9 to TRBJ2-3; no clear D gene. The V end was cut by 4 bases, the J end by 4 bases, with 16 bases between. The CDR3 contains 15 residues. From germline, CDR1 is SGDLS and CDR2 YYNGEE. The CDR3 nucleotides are TGTGCCAGCAGCATCTCTCCCCCGGTATCAGATACGCAGTATTTT. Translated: CASSISPPVSDTQYF.

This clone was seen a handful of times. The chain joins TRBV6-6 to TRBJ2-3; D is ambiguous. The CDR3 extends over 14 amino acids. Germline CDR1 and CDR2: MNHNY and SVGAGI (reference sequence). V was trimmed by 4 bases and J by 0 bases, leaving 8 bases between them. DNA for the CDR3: TGTGCCAGCAGTTTGTCCCATAGCACAGATACGCAGTATTTT. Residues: CASSLSHSTDTQYF.

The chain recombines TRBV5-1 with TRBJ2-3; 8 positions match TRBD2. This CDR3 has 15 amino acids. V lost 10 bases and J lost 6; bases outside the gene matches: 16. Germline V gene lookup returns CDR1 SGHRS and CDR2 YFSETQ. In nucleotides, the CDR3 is TGCGCCGGCGCCCCGGGGGGGTACTCCTCCGATACGCAGTATTTT. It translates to CAGAPGGYSSDTQYF.

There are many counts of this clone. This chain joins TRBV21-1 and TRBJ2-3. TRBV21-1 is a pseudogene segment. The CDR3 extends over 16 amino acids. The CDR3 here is CASSKGAGHYTDTQYF. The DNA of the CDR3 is TGTGCCAGCAGCAAAGGGGCGGGACACTACACAGATACGCAGTATTTT.